The clone carrying this T cell receptor beta chain was detected only a few times. Antigen unknown. These data originate in a study of spatial heterogeneity in lung cancer. Across the whole study: Raw reads contained each unique TCR and UMI combination more than ten times on average.

Indicated time point: sample taken at primary tumor resection. Whole RNA obtained from tumor, nontumor lung or frozen PBMC underwent sequencing without sorting. Unique molecular identifiers tagged every individual TCR cDNA molecule. TCRdb fed the 5' RACE reads into MiXCR, producing one record per CDR3 protein. Counted here are about 17,000 distinct CDR3 sequences, approximately 18% occurring once; the ten biggest clones make up over 12%. Study-level findings and limits: Circulating ubiquitous expanded tumor TCRs were observed more frequently at resection than at follow-up.

The TCR comes from a male donor with early-stage non-small cell lung cancer. The material was PBMCs, obtained at surgery.

The CDR3 DNA is TGTGCCAGCAGCCAGCCGGGACTAGACACAGATACGCAGTATTTT. This codes for CASSQPGLDTDTQYF. The chain combines TRBV3-1 with TRBJ2-3; 8 bases map to TRBD2. The CDR3 runs to 15 residues. The germline V gene has CDR1 LGHDT and CDR2 YNNKEL (reference sequence). The V gene end was trimmed by 3 bases and the J gene end by 2 bases; junction bases not matched to a gene: 4.